Shown below are 17 T cell receptor beta chains from a single sample sequenced in a study of metastatic and nonmetastatic thyroid tumors. Nobody among the patients had been given any treatment before thyroid surgery. TCRdb re-analyzed the PCR reads through MiXCR. The top ten clones hold roughly 17% of a sample with about 9,400 clones, approximately 31% of them seen once. Sequencing input: adjacent normal tissue. All receptors come from a female donor with papillary thyroid cancer or a benign thyroid nodule (not recorded which). Some clones in this sample may be carry-over from other donors' samples.

The rearrangement links TRBV7-8 to TRBJ1-2, with 9 bases lining up with TRBD1. The CDR3 has 15 residues. The V and J ends lost 5 bases and 1 base, in that order; junction bases with no gene match: 5. Germline CDR1 reads SGHVS; CDR2 reads FQNEAQ. CDR3 in amino acids: CASSPRTGVNYGYTF. CDR3 nucleotides: TGTGCCAGCAGCCCCCGGACAGGGGTTAACTATGGCTACACCTTC.

On this clone itself: One junction end disagrees with the germline gene, perhaps due to a read error. The genes are TRBV11-1 and TRBJ2-7, with 7 bases lining up with TRBD1. This CDR3 region has 16 residues. Germline V gene data show CDR1 as SGHAT and CDR2 as FQDESV (reference sequence). The CDR3 DNA reads as TGTGCCAGCAGCTTATCCGGACAGGTACTTCGGTACGATCAGTACTTC. The encoded protein is CASSLSGQVLRYDQYF.

This clone was observed a handful of times. A much larger clone lies one base from this, so it may be a read error. Here the CDR3 omits its conserved ending phenylalanine or tryptophan, so a read error is the likely source. It is unclear where the CDR3 begins or ends on the DNA, so no DNA is shown, and the CDR3 is as TCRdb lists it. The CDR3 is CASSDRTSGGDTQYL. This chain joins TRBV5-4 and TRBJ2-7; the listed D gene, TRBD2, was not tested against the DNA. Per the germline V gene, CDR1 is SGHNT and CDR2 is YYREEE (reference sequence). The CDR3 length is 15 residues, termini included.

This clone occurred a few times. The chain joins TRBV29-1 to TRBJ2-3, with 10 bases aligning to TRBD2. There are 15 residues in the CDR3. The V gene's germline CDR1 is SQVTM and CDR2 ANQGSEA. Trimming took 8 bases from V and 0 from J; bases not matched to a gene: 8. In DNA form, the CDR3 reads TGCAGCATCCAATCACTAGCGGGAAGCACAGATACGCAGTATTTT. It specifies CSIQSLAGSTDTQYF.

J is TRBJ2-7 and V is TRBV6-5; no reliable D call. CDR1 is MNHEY and CDR2 is SVGAGI in the germline V gene. The CDR3 extends over 14 amino acids. With 7 bases removed from V and 2 bases from J, the gap between germline ends came to 15 bases. The DNA of the CDR3 is TGTGCCAGCACCGACTCGGGCTCGGCCTACGAGCAGTACTTC. Its translation is CASTDSGSAYEQYF.

This clone was counted a few times. The chain combines TRBV27 with TRBJ1-6; 7 bases fit TRBD1. V gave up 6 bases and J gave up 5 bases; unmatched junction bases: 4. CDR3 size: 14 residues. CDR1 is MNHEY, CDR2 SMNVEV, per germline (reference sequence). CDR3 coding DNA: TGTGCCAGCAGGATGGGACAGAATAATTCACCCCTCCACTTT. It codes for CASRMGQNNSPLHF.

This clone was seen only a few times. The sample has other DNA sequences that encode this CDR3 too. The V gene is TRBV11-2, the J gene TRBJ2-1, with TRBD2 identical over 10 bases. In germline, CDR1 is SGHAT, CDR2 FQNNGV. The ends lost 1 base at V and 5 bases at J; junction bases unmatched: 14. This CDR3 region has 19 residues. In DNA form, the CDR3 reads TGTGCCAGCAGCTTAGGTCCGGGACTAGCGAGCTACTCTGACAATGAGCAGTTCTTC. Protein: CASSLGPGLASYSDNEQFF.

This clone was observed a handful of times. CDR3 in amino acids: CASSLGSNNSPLHF. DNA for the CDR3: TGTGCCAGCAGTTTAGGCAGTAATAATTCACCCCTCCACTTT. V gene TRBV28 combines with J gene TRBJ1-6; D gene unclear. The CDR3 is 14 residues long. The ends were cut back, 2 bases at V and 5 bases at J, with 7 bases in the middle. From germline, CDR1 is MDHEN and CDR2 SYDVKM. The full variable domain, rest sourced from reference TRBV28 and TRBJ1-6, is DVKVTQSSRYLVKRTGEKVFLECVQDMDHENMFWYRQDPGLGLRLIYFSYDVKMKEKGDIPEGYSVSREKKERFSLILESASTNQTSMYLCASSLGSNNSPLHFGNGTRLTVT.

The chain is built from TRBV20-1 and TRBJ1-4; D gene unclear. Looked up from germline, CDR1 is DFQATT and CDR2 is SNEGSKA (reference sequence). The V gene lost 0 bases and the J gene lost 4 bases, with 15 bases spanning the gap. The CDR3 runs to 16 residues. CDR3 coding DNA: TGCAGTGCTAGAGATCCCCGATACTCGAGTAATGAAAAACTGTTTTTT. Amino acid sequence: CSARDPRYSSNEKLFF.

A few counts support this clone. The chain uses TRBV12-3 or TRBV12-4 and TRBJ2-7; 14 nucleotides align to TRBD2. With 7 bases clipped from V and 4 bases from J, the junction kept 9 bases outside the gene matches. The CDR3 has 16 amino acids. The CDR3 coding sequence is TGTGCCAGCATCCTGGGACTAGCGGGAGTGGGTTACGAGCAGTACTTC. It encodes CASILGLAGVGYEQYF.

The chain employs TRBV20-1 and TRBJ1-1; 7 bases are a match to TRBD1. Germline CDR1 DFQATT, CDR2 SNEGSKA (reference sequence). CDR3 length equals 14 residues. Trimming removed 2 bases from V and 0 bases from J; junction bases left unmatched: 3. CDR3 sequence (DNA): TGCAGTGCTAGAACGACAGGGTTGAACACTGAAGCTTTCTTT. Translating it yields CSARTTGLNTEAFF.

This clone is categorized as large. The chain links TRBV12-3 or TRBV12-4 to TRBJ2-3; D gene unclear. The V gene lost 6 bases and the J gene lost 6 bases, with 7 bases spanning the gap. The CDR3 consists of 11 residues. The CDR3 protein is CASRLTDTQYF. In DNA form, the CDR3 reads TGTGCCAGCAGATTAACCGATACGCAGTATTTT.

The genes are TRBV20-1 and TRBJ1-2; D unresolved. The CDR3 covers 16 residues. Trimming stripped 5 bases from V and 0 bases from J, with 19 bases between. Germline CDR1 reads DFQATT; CDR2 reads SNEGSKA (reference sequence). The CDR3 DNA follows: TGCAGTGCTGAACAAAGAGGTTTGTCAGCTAACTATGGCTACACCTTC. Translating gives CSAEQRGLSANYGYTF.

This clone was picked up a small number of times. This chain connects TRBV28 to TRBJ1-1; D gene ambiguous. CDR1 and CDR2 (germline): MDHEN, SYDVKM. This CDR3 region has 14 residues. Trimming shortened V by 6 bases and J by 4 bases, and 15 bases separated the two germline ends. The CDR3 DNA is TGTGCCAGCAGCTTAAGGGTTTTGGGCACTGAAGCTTTCTTT. Encoded protein: CASSLRVLGTEAFF.

Many counts were recorded for this clone. The rearrangement joins TRBV29-1 to TRBJ1-1; possible D gene TRBD1, 5 bases. Germline loops: CDR1 SQVTM, CDR2 ANQGSEA. The germline V and J ends were trimmed by 3 bases and 3 bases, with 11 bases remaining between them. This CDR3 contains 13 residues. The CDR3 loop is CSVDRGWDTEAFF. CDR3 nucleotide sequence: TGCAGCGTTGATCGGGGGTGGGACACTGAAGCTTTCTTT.

In DNA, the CDR3 is TGTGCCAGCAGCTGGGGAGCGAGCGGCACTGAAGCTTTCTTT. It translates to CASSWGASGTEAFF. The genes are TRBV7-3 and TRBJ1-1; no definite D call. In germline, CDR1 is SGHTA, CDR2 FQGTGA. V was shortened by 4 bases and J by 4 bases, with 13 bases between the two germline ends. This CDR3 has 14 residues.

This clone was counted at least ten times. A read error may explain this, as a much larger clone is one base away. This same CDR3 is encoded by further DNA sequences in the sample. This chain uses TRBV3-1 with TRBJ2-1, with no clear D. The CDR3 runs 11 residues. Germline CDR1 is LGHDT and CDR2 is YNNKEL (reference sequence). The CDR3 reads CASSQASEQFF. DNA for the CDR3: TGTGCCAGCAGTCAAGCCTCGGAGCAGTTCTTC.